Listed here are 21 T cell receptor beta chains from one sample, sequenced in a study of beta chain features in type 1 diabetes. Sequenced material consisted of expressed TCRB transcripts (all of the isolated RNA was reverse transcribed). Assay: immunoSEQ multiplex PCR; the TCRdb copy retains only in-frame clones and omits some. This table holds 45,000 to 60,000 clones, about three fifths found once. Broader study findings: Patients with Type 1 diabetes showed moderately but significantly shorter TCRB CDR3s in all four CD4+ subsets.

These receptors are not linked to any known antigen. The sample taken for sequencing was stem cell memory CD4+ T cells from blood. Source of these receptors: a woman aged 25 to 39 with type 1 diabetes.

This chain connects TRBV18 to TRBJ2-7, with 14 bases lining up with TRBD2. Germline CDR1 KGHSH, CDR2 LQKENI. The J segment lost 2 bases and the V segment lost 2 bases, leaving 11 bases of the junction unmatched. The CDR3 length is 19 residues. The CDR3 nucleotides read TGTGCCAGCTCACCATCGCTTTGGACTAGCGGGAGGTCGGCCTACGAGCAGTACTTC. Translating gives CASSPSLWTSGRSAYEQYF. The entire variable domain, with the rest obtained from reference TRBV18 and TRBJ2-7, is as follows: NAGVMQNPRHLVRRRGQEARLRCSPMKGHSHVYWYRQLPEEGLKFMVYLQKENIIDESGMPKERFSAEFPKEGPSILRIQQVVRGDSAAYFCASSPSLWTSGRSAYEQYFGPGTRLTVT.

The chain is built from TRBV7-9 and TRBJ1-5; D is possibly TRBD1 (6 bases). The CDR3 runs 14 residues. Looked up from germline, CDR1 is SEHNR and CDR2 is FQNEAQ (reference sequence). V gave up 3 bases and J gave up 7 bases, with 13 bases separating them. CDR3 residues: CASSLGEGGQPQHF. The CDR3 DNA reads TGTGCCAGCAGCTTGGGGGAGGGGGGCCAGCCCCAGCATTTT.

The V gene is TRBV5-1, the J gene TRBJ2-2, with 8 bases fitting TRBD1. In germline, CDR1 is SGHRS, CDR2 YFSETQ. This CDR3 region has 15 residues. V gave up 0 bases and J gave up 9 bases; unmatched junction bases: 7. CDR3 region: CASSLGGQALRELFF. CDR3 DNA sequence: TGCGCCAGCAGCTTGGGGGGACAGGCGCTTCGGGAGCTGTTTTTT.

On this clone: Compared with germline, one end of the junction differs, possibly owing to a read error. The CDR3 loop is CASSQEWQGGRGAVF. The CDR3, as DNA: TGCGCCAGCAGCCAAGAATGGCAAGGTGGCAGGGGGGCCGTTTTT. The chain carries TRBV4-1 and TRBJ1-1; 7 bases map to TRBD1. Germline V gene lookup returns CDR1 MGHRA and CDR2 YSYEKL. The CDR3 is 15 residues long.

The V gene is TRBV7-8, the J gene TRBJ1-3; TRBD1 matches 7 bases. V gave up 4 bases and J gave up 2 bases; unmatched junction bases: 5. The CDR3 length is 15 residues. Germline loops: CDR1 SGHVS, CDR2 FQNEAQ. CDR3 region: CASSYDRVTGNTIYF. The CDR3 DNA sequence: TGTGCCAGCAGCTACGACAGGGTCACTGGAAACACCATATATTTT.

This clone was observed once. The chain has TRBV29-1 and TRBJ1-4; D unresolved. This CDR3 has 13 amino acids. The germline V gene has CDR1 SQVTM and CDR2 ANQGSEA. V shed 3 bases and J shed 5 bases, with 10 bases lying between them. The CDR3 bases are TGCAGCGTTGAGAGGCGGCCAAATGAAAAACTGTTTTTT. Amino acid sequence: CSVERRPNEKLFF.

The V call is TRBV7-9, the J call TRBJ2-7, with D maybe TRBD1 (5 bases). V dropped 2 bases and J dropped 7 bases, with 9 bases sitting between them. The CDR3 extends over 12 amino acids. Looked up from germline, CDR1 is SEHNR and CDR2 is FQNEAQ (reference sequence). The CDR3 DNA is TGTGCCAGCAGCTTATGGGGCTCTGAGCAGTACTTC. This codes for CASSLWGSEQYF.

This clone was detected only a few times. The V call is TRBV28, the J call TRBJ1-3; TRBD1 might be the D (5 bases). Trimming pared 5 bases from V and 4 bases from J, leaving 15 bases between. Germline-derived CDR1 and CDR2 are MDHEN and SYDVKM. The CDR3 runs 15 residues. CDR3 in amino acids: CASSPHGGSGNTIYF. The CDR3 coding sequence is TGTGCCAGCAGTCCTCACGGGGGATCGGGAAACACCATATATTTT. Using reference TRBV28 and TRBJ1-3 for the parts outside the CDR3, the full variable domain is DVKVTQSSRYLVKRTGEKVFLECVQDMDHENMFWYRQDPGLGLRLIYFSYDVKMKEKGDIPEGYSVSREKKERFSLILESASTNQTSMYLCASSPHGGSGNTIYFGEGSWLTVV.

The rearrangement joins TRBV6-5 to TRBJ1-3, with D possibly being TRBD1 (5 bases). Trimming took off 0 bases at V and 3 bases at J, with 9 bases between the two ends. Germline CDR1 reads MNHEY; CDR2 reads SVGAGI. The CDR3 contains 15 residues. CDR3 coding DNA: TGTGCCAGCAGTTACTCTGGGGCTTTTGGAAACACCATATATTTT. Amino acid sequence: CASSYSGAFGNTIYF.

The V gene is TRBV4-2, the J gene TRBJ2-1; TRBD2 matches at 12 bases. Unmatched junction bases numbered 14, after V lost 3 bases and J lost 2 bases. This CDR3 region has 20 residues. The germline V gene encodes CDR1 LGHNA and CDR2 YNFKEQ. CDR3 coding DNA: TGTGCCAGCAGCCATAAGATGGGTCCGACTAGCGGGAGTGCCTACAATGAGCAGTTCTTC. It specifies CASSHKMGPTSGSAYNEQFF.

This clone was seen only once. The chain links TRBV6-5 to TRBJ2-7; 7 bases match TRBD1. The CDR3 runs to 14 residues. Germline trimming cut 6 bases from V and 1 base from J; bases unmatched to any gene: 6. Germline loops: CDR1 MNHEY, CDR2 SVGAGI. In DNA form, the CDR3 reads TGTGCCAGCAGGCGGCCGGGACAGTCCTACGAGCAGTACTTC. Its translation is CASRRPGQSYEQYF.

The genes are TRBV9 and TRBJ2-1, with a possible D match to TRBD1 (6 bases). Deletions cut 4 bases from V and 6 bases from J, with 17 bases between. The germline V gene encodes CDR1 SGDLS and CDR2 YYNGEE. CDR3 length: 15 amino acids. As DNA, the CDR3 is TGTGCCAGCAGCCCCCCGGGACAATTGGGCAATGAGCAGTTCTTC. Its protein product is CASSPPGQLGNEQFF.

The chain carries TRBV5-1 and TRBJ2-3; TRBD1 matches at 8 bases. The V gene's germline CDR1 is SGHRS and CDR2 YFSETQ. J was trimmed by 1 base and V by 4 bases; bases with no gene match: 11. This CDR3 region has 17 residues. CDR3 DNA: TGCGCCAGCAGCACCAATTTCAGGGGGCTAGGCACAGATACGCAGTATTTT. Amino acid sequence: CASSTNFRGLGTDTQYF.

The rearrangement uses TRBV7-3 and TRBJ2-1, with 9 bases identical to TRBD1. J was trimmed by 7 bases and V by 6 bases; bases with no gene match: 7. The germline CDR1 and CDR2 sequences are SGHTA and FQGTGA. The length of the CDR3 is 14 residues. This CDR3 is CASSLTGGQNEQFF. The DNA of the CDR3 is TGTGCCAGCAGTCTCACAGGGGGCCAAAATGAGCAGTTCTTC.

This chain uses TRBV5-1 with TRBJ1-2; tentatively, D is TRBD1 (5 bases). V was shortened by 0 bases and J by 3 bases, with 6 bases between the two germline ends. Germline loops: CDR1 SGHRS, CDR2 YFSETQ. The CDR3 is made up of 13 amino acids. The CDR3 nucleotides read TGCGCCAGCAGCTTGGTCAGGGACTATGGCTACACCTTC. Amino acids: CASSLVRDYGYTF. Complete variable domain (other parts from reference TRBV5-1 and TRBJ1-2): KAGVTQTPRYLIKTRGQQVTLSCSPISGHRSVSWYQQTPGQGLQFLFEYFSETQRNKGNFPGRFSGRQFSNSRSEMNVSTLELGDSALYLCASSLVRDYGYTFGSGTRLTVV.

The CDR3 loop reads CASSYSFSQNEQYF. For the CDR3, the DNA is TGTGCCAGCAGTTACTCCTTCTCCCAGAACGAGCAGTACTTC. The chain joins TRBV6-5 to TRBJ2-7; D gene ambiguous. The CDR3 is 14 residues long. Germline V CDR1 and CDR2: MNHEY, SVGAGI. The V end lost 0 bases, the J end lost 5 bases, and 11 bases lay between the germline ends.

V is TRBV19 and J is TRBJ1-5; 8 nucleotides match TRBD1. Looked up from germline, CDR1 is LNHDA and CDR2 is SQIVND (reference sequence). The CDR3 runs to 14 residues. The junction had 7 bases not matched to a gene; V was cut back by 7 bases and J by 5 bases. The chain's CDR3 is CASTQGARDQPQHF. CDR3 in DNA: TGTGCCAGTACCCAGGGGGCGCGGGATCAGCCCCAGCATTTT.

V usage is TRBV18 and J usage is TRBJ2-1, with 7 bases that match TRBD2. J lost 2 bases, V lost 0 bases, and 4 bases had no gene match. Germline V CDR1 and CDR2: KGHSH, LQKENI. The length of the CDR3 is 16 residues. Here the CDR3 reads CASSPPAGVAYNEQFF. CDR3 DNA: TGTGCCAGCTCACCACCGGCGGGAGTAGCCTACAATGAGCAGTTCTTC.

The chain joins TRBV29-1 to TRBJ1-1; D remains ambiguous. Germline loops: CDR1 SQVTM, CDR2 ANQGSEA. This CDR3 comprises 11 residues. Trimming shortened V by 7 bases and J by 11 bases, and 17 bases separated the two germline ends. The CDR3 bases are TGCAGCGCCGCGGAGGGAGATACGGCTTTCTTT. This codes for CSAAEGDTAFF.

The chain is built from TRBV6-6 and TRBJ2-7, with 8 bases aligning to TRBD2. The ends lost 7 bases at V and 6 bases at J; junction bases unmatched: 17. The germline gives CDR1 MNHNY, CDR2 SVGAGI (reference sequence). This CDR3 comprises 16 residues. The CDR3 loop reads CASTLGVAGGLGEQYF. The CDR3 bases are TGTGCCAGCACCTTAGGGGTTGCGGGAGGCCTTGGCGAGCAGTACTTC.

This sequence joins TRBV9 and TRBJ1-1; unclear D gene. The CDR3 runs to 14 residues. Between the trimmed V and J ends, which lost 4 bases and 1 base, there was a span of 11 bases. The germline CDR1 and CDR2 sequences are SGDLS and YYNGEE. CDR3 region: CASSPTSGNTEAFF. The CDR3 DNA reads TGTGCCAGCAGCCCTACATCGGGGAACACTGAAGCTTTCTTT.